The rows below give T cell receptor beta chains drawn from one sample of a study of blood T cell repertoires in COVID-19. The method was immunoSEQ multiplex PCR; TCRdb's version includes in-frame clones alone and lacks a portion of them. The top ten hold 8.5% to 10% of the sample, which has roughly 55,000 clones, less than 80% seen once. Source material: peripheral blood. The source is a human donor in a cohort sampled during active COVID-19. The CDR3 runs from the conserved cysteine through the conserved F or W. Each record gives: CDR3 length, V gene, J gene, D gene, clone size, CDR3 protein, CDR3 DNA. A D gene is named only where the DNA matches it firmly. Not every row has a clone size; where given, it reads once, few, many or a size class.

14	TRBV7-8	TRBJ2-7	TRBD2	once	CASSPDSLSGGQYF	TGTGCCAGCAGCCCGGACTCACTCTCGGGAGGGCAGTACTTC
14	TRBV30	TRBJ2-7	TRBD1	NA	CAWSRGQGIDEQYF	TGTGCCTGGAGTCGGGGACAGGGTATCGACGAGCAGTACTTC
16	TRBV5-1	TRBJ2-3	TRBD2	NA	CASSPGELAGVVTQYF	TGCGCCAGCAGCCCTGGGGAACTAGCGGGAGTGGTTACGCAGTATTTT
15	TRBV6-5	TRBJ1-2	NA	NA	CASSPRGRGTYGYTF	TGTGCCAGCAGTCCTCGAGGGCGCGGTACCTATGGCTACACCTTC
18	TRBV2	TRBJ1-6	TRBD1	NA	CASSHEPGQVYLNSPLHF	TGTGCCAGCAGTCACGAACCGGGACAGGTCTATCTTAATTCACCCCTCCACTTT
14	TRBV3-1/TRBV3-2	TRBJ2-7	NA	NA	CASSQGAPSYEQYF	TGTGCCAGCAGCCAGGGGGCTCCTTCCTACGAGCAGTACTTC
14	TRBV27	TRBJ2-3	TRBD2	NA	CASSLSRLADTQYF	TGTGCCAGCAGTTTATCGAGACTAGCTGATACGCAGTATTTT
16	TRBV28	TRBJ2-1	TRBD2	NA	CASRAGLAGSYSEQFF	TGTGCCAGCAGGGCGGGACTAGCGGGATCATATAGTGAGCAGTTCTTC
13	TRBV19	TRBJ2-5	NA	NA	CASSGSNQETQYF	TGTGCCAGTAGTGGGAGCAACCAAGAGACCCAGTACTTC
15	TRBV9	TRBJ2-3	TRBD2	NA	CASSTTSGITDTQYF	TGTGCCAGCAGCACGACTAGCGGGATCACAGATACGCAGTATTTT
19	TRBV27	TRBJ2-3	TRBD2	NA	CASRDVKSGRWDSTDTQYF	TGTGCCAGCCGGGATGTTAAAAGCGGGAGATGGGATAGCACAGATACGCAGTATTTT
13	TRBV19	TRBJ2-3	TRBD2	NA	CASRLAEADTQYF	TGTGCCAGTCGACTAGCGGAAGCAGATACGCAGTATTTT
13	TRBV28	TRBJ2-7	TRBD1	NA	CASRRQGSYEQYF	TGTGCCAGCCGCAGACAGGGAAGCTACGAGCAGTACTTC
13	TRBV28	TRBJ1-3	NA	NA	CASSLQGRDTIYF	TGTGCCAGCAGCTTACAGGGTAGAGACACCATATATTTT
13	TRBV7-9	TRBJ1-1	NA	NA	CASSLVGVTEAFF	TGTGCCAGCAGCTTAGTAGGGGTCACTGAAGCTTTCTTT
18	TRBV3-1/TRBV3-2	TRBJ2-7	TRBD1	NA	CASSLRTGSLINIYEQYF	TGTGCCAGCAGCCTCAGGACAGGGAGCCTTATAAATATCTACGAGCAGTACTTC
16	TRBV3-1/TRBV3-2	TRBJ2-1	TRBD2	NA	CASSSPGLADDNEQFF	TGTGCCAGCAGCAGTCCCGGACTAGCGGACGACAATGAGCAGTTCTTC
17	TRBV9	TRBJ2-2	TRBD2	NA	CASSVSGGRRNTGELFF	TGTGCCAGCAGCGTATCCGGCGGGAGAAGGAACACCGGGGAGCTGTTTTTT
13	TRBV30	TRBJ2-3	NA	NA	CAWSKRSTDTQYF	TGTGCCTGGAGTAAGCGGTCCACAGATACGCAGTATTTT
14	TRBV5-6	TRBJ2-5	NA	NA	CASSLWSQAGAQYF	TGTGCCAGCAGCTTGTGGTCTCAGGCAGGGGCCCAGTACTTC
13	TRBV6-5	TRBJ2-7	TRBD1	NA	CASKWDSLREQYF	TGTGCCAGCAAATGGGACAGTCTGCGCGAGCAGTACTTC
17	TRBV27	TRBJ2-5	TRBD2	NA	CASSLAGTSGFQETQYF	TGTGCCAGCAGCCTCGCCGGGACTAGCGGCTTCCAAGAGACCCAGTACTTC
15	TRBV24-1	TRBJ2-2	TRBD1	NA	CATSENDRDSGELFF	TGTGCCACCAGTGAGAACGACAGGGACAGCGGGGAGCTGTTTTTT
15	TRBV15	TRBJ1-1	NA	NA	CATSRGGEEKTEAFF	TGTGCCACCAGCAGGGGGGGGGAAGAGAAGACTGAAGCTTTCTTT
15	TRBV4-1	TRBJ2-1	TRBD2	NA	CASSLLAGVTNEQFF	TGCGCCAGCAGTCTCCTAGCGGGAGTAACCAATGAGCAGTTCTTC
18	TRBV10-2	TRBJ2-4	TRBD1	NA	CASSEVDRGPLAKNIQYF	TGCGCCAGCAGTGAGGTGGACAGGGGGCCCCTAGCCAAAAACATTCAGTACTTC
14	TRBV2	TRBJ2-3	TRBD2	NA	CASIRRGAADTQYF	TGTGCCAGCATTCGGCGGGGGGCGGCTGATACGCAGTATTTT
15	TRBV7-2	TRBJ2-3	NA	NA	CASSFRSRGTDTQYF	TGTGCCAGCAGCTTCCGGAGTAGAGGCACAGATACGCAGTATTTT
15	TRBV28	TRBJ2-1	TRBD2	NA	CASSLMGLAGDEQFF	TGTGCCAGCAGTTTAATGGGACTAGCGGGAGATGAGCAGTTCTTC
17	TRBV5-6	TRBJ2-7	TRBD2	NA	CASGGRLAGGTPYEQYF	TGTGCCTCGGGTGGGCGACTAGCGGGAGGAACCCCCTACGAGCAGTACTTC
14	TRBV14	TRBJ2-5	NA	NA	CASSTRVVQETQYF	TGTGCCAGCAGCACCAGGGTGGTCCAAGAGACCCAGTACTTC
19	TRBV18	TRBJ2-2	TRBD1	NA	CASSFLTGYGTDNTGELFF	TGTGCCAGCTCCTTTCTCACTGGATACGGGACAGACAACACCGGGGAGCTGTTTTTT
15	TRBV7-9	TRBJ1-5	NA	NA	CASSLGSGSNQPQHF	TGTGCCAGCAGCTTAGGATCAGGGTCTAATCAGCCCCAGCATTTT
15	TRBV15	TRBJ1-1	NA	NA	CATAVGAGDRTEAFF	TGTGCCACCGCCGTCGGGGCAGGGGATCGAACTGAAGCTTTCTTT
14	TRBV7-2	TRBJ2-2	TRBD2	NA	CASRGGGRTGELFF	TGTGCCAGCAGAGGTGGCGGGAGAACCGGGGAGCTGTTTTTT
16	TRBV21-1	TRBJ2-7	NA	NA	CASSKSRTSGRYEQYF	TGTGCCAGCAGCAAATCGCGGACTAGCGGCCGATACGAGCAGTACTTC
16	TRBV7-9	TRBJ1-2	NA	many	CASTLQSGSSNYGYTF	TGTGCCAGCACCCTACAGTCTGGATCATCTAACTATGGCTACACCTTC
14	TRBV25-1	TRBJ2-7	NA	NA	CASSETLGAYEQYF	TGTGCCAGCAGTGAAACCCTCGGGGCCTACGAGCAGTACTTC